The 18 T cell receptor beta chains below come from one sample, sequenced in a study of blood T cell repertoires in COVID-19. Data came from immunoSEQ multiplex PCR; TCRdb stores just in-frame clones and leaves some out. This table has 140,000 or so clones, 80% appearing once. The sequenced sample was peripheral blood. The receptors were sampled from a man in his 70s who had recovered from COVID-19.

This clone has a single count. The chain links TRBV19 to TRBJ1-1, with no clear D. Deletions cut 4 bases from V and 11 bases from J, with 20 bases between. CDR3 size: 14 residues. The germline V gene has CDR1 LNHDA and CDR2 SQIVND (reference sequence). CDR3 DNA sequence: TGTGCCAGTAGTACCCGATCGGCCGACCCGGGGGCTTTCTTT. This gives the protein CASSTRSADPGAFF.

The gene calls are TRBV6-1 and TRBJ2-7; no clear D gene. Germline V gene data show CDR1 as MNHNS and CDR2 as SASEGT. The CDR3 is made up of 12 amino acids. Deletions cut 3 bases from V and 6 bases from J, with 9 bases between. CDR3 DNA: TGTGCCAGCAGTGACACGGGTCTCGAGCAGTACTTC. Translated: CASSDTGLEQYF.

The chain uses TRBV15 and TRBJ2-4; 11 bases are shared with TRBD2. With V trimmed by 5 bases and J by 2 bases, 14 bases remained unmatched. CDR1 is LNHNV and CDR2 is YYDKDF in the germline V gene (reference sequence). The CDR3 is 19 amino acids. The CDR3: CATSQGKTSGKLTKNIQYF. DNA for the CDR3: TGTGCCACCAGCCAAGGGAAGACTAGCGGGAAGCTAACCAAAAACATTCAGTACTTC.

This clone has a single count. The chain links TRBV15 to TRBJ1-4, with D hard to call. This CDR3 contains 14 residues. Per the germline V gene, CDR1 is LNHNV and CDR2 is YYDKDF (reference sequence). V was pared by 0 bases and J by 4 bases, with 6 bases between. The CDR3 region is CATSRDRLNEKLFF. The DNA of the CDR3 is TGTGCCACCAGCAGAGATAGACTTAATGAAAAACTGTTTTTT.

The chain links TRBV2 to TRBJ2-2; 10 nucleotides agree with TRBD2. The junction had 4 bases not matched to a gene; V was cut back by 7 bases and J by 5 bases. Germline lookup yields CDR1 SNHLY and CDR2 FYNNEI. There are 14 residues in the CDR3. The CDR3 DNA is TGTGCCAGCAATCTAGCGGGAGCTACCGGGGAGCTGTTTTTT. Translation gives CASNLAGATGELFF.

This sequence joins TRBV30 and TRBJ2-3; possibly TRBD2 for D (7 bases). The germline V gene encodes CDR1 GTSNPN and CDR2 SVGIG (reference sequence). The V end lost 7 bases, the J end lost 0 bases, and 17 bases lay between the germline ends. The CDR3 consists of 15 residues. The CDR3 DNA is TGTGCCTCCCAGGGGAGGGGGGTTAGCACAGATACGCAGTATTTT. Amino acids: CASQGRGVSTDTQYF.

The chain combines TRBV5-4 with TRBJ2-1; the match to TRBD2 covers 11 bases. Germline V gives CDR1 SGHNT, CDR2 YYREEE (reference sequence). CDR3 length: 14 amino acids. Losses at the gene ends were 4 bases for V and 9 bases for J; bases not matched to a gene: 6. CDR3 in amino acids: CASSLSGRAIEQFF. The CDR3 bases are TGTGCCAGCAGCCTTAGCGGGAGGGCCATTGAGCAGTTCTTC.

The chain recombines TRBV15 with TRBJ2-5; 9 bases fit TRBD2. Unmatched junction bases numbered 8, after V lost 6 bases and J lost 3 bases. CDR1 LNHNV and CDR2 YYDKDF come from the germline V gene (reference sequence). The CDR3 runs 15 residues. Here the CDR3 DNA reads TGTGCCACCAGGCTTGGACTAGCGATAGAAGAGACCCAGTACTTC. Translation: CATRLGLAIEETQYF.

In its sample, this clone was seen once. CDR3 in amino acids: CASSEPSSSGRYEQYF. As DNA, the CDR3 is TGTGCCAGCAGTGAACCCTCGTCTAGCGGGAGATACGAGCAGTACTTC. The rearrangement uses TRBV25-1 and TRBJ2-7; 10 bases agree with TRBD2. The germline gives CDR1 MGHDK, CDR2 SYGVNS. Trimming took 2 bases from V and 4 from J; bases not matched to a gene: 8. The CDR3 is 16 amino acids.

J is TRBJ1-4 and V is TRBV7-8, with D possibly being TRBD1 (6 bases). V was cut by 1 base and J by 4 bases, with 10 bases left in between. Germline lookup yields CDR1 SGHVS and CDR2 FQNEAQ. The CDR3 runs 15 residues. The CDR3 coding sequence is TGTGCCAGCAGCTTAGTGCAGGGGATTAATGAAAAACTGTTTTTT. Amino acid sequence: CASSLVQGINEKLFF.

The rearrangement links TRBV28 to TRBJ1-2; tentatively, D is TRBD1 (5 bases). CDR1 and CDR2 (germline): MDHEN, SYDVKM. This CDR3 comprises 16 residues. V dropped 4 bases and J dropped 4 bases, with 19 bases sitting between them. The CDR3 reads CASSSKRQYFFYGYTF. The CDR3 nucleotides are TGTGCCAGCAGTTCGAAGAGACAGTACTTTTTCTATGGCTACACCTTC.

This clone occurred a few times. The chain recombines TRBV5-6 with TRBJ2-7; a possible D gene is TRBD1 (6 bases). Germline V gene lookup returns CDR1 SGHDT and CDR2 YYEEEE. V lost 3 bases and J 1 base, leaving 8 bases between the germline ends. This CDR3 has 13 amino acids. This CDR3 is CASSSGQSYEQYF. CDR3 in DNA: TGTGCCAGCAGCTCAGGACAGTCCTACGAGCAGTACTTC.

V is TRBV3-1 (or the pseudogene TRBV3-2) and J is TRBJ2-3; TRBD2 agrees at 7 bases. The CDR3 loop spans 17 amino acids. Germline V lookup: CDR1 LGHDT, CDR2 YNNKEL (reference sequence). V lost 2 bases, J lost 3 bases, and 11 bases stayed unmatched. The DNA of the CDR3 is TGTGCCAGCAGCCAACGGGTAGGCGGGAGAGGAACAGATACGCAGTATTTT. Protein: CASSQRVGGRGTDTQYF.

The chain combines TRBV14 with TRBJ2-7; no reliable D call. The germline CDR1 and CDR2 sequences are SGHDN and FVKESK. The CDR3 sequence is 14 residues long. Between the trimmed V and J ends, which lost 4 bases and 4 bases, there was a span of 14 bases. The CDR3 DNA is TGTGCCAGCAGCCCTTGGGCCCAAAATTACGAGCAGTACTTC. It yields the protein CASSPWAQNYEQYF.

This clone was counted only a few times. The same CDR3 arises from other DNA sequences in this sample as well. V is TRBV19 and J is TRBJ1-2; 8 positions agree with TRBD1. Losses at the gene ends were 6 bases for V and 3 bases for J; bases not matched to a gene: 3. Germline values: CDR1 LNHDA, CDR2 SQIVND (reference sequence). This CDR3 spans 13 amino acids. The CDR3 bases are TGTGCCAGTAGCCCGGACAGGGACTATGGCTACACCTTC. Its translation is CASSPDRDYGYTF.

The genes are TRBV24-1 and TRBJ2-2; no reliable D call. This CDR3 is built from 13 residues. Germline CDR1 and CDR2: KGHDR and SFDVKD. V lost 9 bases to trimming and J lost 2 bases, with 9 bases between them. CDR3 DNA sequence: TGTGCCACCGAAGACACAAACACCGGGGAGCTGTTTTTT. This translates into CATEDTNTGELFF.

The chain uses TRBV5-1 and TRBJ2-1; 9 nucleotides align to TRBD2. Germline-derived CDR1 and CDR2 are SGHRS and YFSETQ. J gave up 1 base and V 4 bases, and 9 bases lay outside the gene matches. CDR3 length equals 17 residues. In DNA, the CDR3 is TGCGCCAGCAGCCGGCATGATAGCGGGAGTTCCTACAATGAGCAGTTCTTC. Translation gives CASSRHDSGSSYNEQFF.

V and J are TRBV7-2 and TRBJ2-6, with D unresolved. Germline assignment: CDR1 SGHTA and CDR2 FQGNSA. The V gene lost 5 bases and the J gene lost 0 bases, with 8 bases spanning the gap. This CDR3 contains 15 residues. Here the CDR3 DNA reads TGTGCCAGCAGCGCCCAGATCTCTGGGGCCAACGTCCTGACTTTC. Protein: CASSAQISGANVLTF. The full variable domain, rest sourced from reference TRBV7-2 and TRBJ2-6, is GAGVSQSPSNKVTEKGKDVELRCDPISGHTALYWYRQSLGQGLEFLIYFQGNSAPDKSGLPSDRFSAERTGGSVSTLTIQRTQQEDSAVYLCASSAQISGANVLTFGAGSRLTVL.